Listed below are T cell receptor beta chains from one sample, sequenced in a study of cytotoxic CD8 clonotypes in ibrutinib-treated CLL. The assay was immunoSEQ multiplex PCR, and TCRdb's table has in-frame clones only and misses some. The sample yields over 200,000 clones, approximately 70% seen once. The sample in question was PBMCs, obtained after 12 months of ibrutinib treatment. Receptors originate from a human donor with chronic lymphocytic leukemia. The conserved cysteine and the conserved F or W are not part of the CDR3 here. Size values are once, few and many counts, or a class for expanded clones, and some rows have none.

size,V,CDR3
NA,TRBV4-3,ASSQAREYEQY
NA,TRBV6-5,ASRPNRVEAF
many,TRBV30,AWSTLRGGGGSIQY
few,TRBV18,ASSPDRDYGYT
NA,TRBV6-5,ASRLPTGRGYT
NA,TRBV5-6,ASSGRGPDFSYEQY
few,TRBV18,ASSPGQGVYGNQPQH
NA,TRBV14,ASSHSANPPFPGYT
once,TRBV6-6,ASSYSVGRANTEAF
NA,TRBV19,ASSSQNINTEAF
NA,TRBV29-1,SVEDYGPYEQY
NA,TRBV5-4,ASSGGQGDYGYT
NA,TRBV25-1,ASSVLDRVNEQY
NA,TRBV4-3,ASSQRGVIVNTEAF
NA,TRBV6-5,ASSFGGFGTEAF
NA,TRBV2,ASSETVPTEAF
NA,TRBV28,ASSLGVSGLYGYT
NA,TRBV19,ASSMLRGGEKLF
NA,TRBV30,AWSYSAGREQY
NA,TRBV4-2,ASSQEPETQY
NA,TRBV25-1,ASSAARQGRETQY
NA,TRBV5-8,RGPYGYT
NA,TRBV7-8,ASSYTGGARQPQH
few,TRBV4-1,ASSQDRASRAFHYEQY
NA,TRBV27,ASGELF
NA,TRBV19,ASSWGGRTSYEQY
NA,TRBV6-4,ASSELGYQETQY
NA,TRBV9,ASSPGWGDSNQPQH
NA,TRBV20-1,SAGTTGEQF
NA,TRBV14,ASSLPRHPEQF
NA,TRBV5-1,ASSLEGGKPQH
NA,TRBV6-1,ATVGNTEAF
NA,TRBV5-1,ASSLRTGPTNYGYT
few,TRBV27,ASGNQLERYEQY
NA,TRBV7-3,ASSLSGRASTDTQY
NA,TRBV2,ASIPDRGDQPQH
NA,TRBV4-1,ASSQDNRAPGNTEAF
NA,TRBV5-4,ASSLFSGGSSHNEQF
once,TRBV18,ASSPILSEQY
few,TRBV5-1,ASSLGLAVFTDTQY
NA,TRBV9,ASSVGGGSYEQF
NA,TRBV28,ASSFTNLNEQF
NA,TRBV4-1,ASSLSGLDNEQF
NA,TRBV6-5,ATTDRVEQY
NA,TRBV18,ASSPQPTGTGNEQY
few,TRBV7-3,ASSPQGQFYGYT